Below, 23 T cell receptor beta chains from the same sample are listed, as sequenced in a study of T cell repertoires in cytomegalovirus infection. TCRdb re-called the reads through MiXCR, storing one row per CDR3 protein. The sample lists 150,000 to 200,000 distinct CDR3 sequences, approximately 20% seen once, with 2.5% to 3% in the top ten. The sequenced sample consisted of PBMCs. The source is a human donor in good health (CMV status not recorded). Some clones in this sample may be carry-over from other donors' samples.

About this clonotype itself: One junction end disagrees with the germline gene, perhaps due to a read error. This chain links TRBV7-4 with TRBJ2-2; D not resolved. This CDR3 region has 14 residues. Germline V gives CDR1 SGHVT, CDR2 SQSDAQ. CDR3 bases: TGTGCCGGCAGCTTAGGGCTTTCTACCGGGGAGCTGTTTTTT. Translation: CAGSLGLSTGELFF.

This chain joins TRBV28 and TRBJ1-2; TRBD1 is a possible D gene (6 bases). Trimming removed 5 bases at V and 3 bases at J, with 13 bases between. The CDR3 runs to 14 residues. In germline, CDR1 is MDHEN, CDR2 SYDVKM. The CDR3 reads CASSDGGADYGYTF. In DNA form, the CDR3 reads TGTGCCAGCAGTGACGGGGGCGCGGACTATGGCTACACCTTC.

This clonotype was seen many times. The chain couples TRBV27 to TRBJ2-4, with TRBD2 matching 14 bases. The CDR3 length is 19 residues. V shed 5 bases, J shed 1 base, and the junction held 10 bases outside the gene matches. Germline-derived CDR1 and CDR2 are MNHEY and SMNVEV (reference sequence). CDR3 bases: TGTGCCAGCAGTCCCGGGACTAGCGGGGGTATGGAGGCCAAAAACATTCAGTACTTC. Its translation: CASSPGTSGGMEAKNIQYF.

This clonotype was seen a few times. The genes are TRBV28 and TRBJ2-5, with TRBD2 matching over 7 bases. Germline loops: CDR1 MDHEN, CDR2 SYDVKM. The CDR3 runs to 17 residues. V trimming: 8 bases; J trimming: 1 base; junction bases outside the gene matches: 16. CDR3 in DNA: TGTGCCAGCCTCGACGGCCCGGGGGGTAAAGGCCAAGAGACCCAGTACTTC. Translating gives CASLDGPGGKGQETQYF.

This clonotype has only one observation. A junction boundary mismatches the germline segment, possibly from a read error. The chain is built from TRBV19 and TRBJ2-3, with D possibly matching TRBD1 (6 bases). The CDR3 extends over 13 amino acids. Germline V gene lookup returns CDR1 LNHDA and CDR2 SQIVND (reference sequence). DNA of the CDR3: TGTGCCAATAGTACGGGACATTCGCATACGCAGTATTTT. This translates into CANSTGHSHTQYF.

The chain combines TRBV11-2 with TRBJ2-1; D uncertain. Per the germline V gene, CDR1 is SGHAT and CDR2 is FQNNGV. The length of the CDR3 is 17 residues. The germline V and J ends were trimmed by 5 bases and 7 bases, with 24 bases remaining between them. CDR3 residues: CASSRTARAVIVNEQFF. DNA for the CDR3: TGTGCCAGCAGCCGAACTGCAAGGGCAGTAATCGTGAATGAGCAGTTCTTC.

This clonotype was found a few times. This chain uses TRBV28 with TRBJ1-5; 7 bases are a match to TRBD1. The CDR3 contains 16 residues. V lost 5 bases, J lost 7 bases, and 14 bases stayed unmatched. Per germline, CDR1 MDHEN and CDR2 SYDVKM. CDR3 region: CASSDPGPGGRQPQHF. The CDR3 DNA is TGTGCCAGCAGTGACCCTGGGCCAGGGGGTAGGCAGCCCCAGCATTTT.

This chain joins TRBV5-4 and TRBJ1-1; TRBD1 matches 7 bases. V was pared by 4 bases and J by 4 bases, with 7 bases of the junction left unmatched. CDR1 and CDR2 (germline): SGHNT, YYREEE (reference sequence). This CDR3 is 14 amino acids long. The CDR3 nucleotides read TGTGCCAGCAGCGGGGGACAGCGGCTCACTGAAGCTTTCTTT. Its translation is CASSGGQRLTEAFF.

This clonotype was found a few times. The J gene is TRBJ1-2, the V gene TRBV15, with D tentatively TRBD1 (6 bases). The germline V gene encodes CDR1 LNHNV and CDR2 YYDKDF (reference sequence). V lost 2 bases to trimming and J lost 0 bases, with 13 bases between them. The CDR3 runs 16 residues. In DNA form, the CDR3 reads TGTGCCACCAGCAGATACCAGGGGTCTACTAACTATGGCTACACCTTC. The encoded protein is CATSRYQGSTNYGYTF.

The J gene is TRBJ2-3, the V gene TRBV6-6; 9 bases agree with TRBD1. V was pared by 5 bases and J by 6 bases, with 12 bases of the junction left unmatched. Germline CDR1 and CDR2: MNHNY and SVGAGI (reference sequence). CDR3 length: 16 residues. The CDR3 sequence is CASSPRGTGINDTQYF. The CDR3 DNA reads as TGTGCCAGCAGTCCTAGGGGGACAGGGATCAACGATACGCAGTATTTT.

The chain combines TRBV12-3 or TRBV12-4 with TRBJ1-2; no definite D call. This CDR3 spans 14 amino acids. V lost 0 bases and J lost 1, with 6 bases in between. CDR3 nucleotide sequence: TGTGCCAGCAGTTTAGCGCGGGGTAACTATGGCTACACCTTC. Its protein product is CASSLARGNYGYTF.

The V gene is TRBV9, the J gene TRBJ2-2; 7 positions match TRBD1. J was trimmed by 0 bases and V by 0 bases; bases with no gene match: 5. Looked up from germline, CDR1 is SGDLS and CDR2 is YYNGEE. There are 17 residues in the CDR3. CDR3 in DNA: TGTGCCAGCAGCGTAGGGGCAGGGGGATCGAACACCGGGGAGCTGTTTTTT. Protein sequence: CASSVGAGGSNTGELFF.

As regards this clonotype: This may be a read error, as it is one base from a much larger clone. CDR3 region: CASSSGLNNEQCF. The CDR3 DNA reads TGTGCCAGCAGCTCCGGACTGAACAATGAGCAGTGCTTC. The chain employs TRBV7-8 and TRBJ2-1; D perhaps matches TRBD2 (5 bases). Germline lookup yields CDR1 SGHVS and CDR2 FQNEAQ. The CDR3 has 13 residues.

There are many counts of this clonotype. This chain connects TRBV7-3 to TRBJ2-5; D assignment may be TRBD1 or TRBD2 (5 bases each). The CDR3 is made up of 15 amino acids. Trimming stripped 0 bases from V and 5 bases from J, with 13 bases between. The germline gives CDR1 SGHTA, CDR2 FQGTGA. In DNA form, the CDR3 reads TGTGCCAGCAGCTTAACCGGGACCCCTACGGAGACCCAGTACTTC. Protein: CASSLTGTPTETQYF. The entire variable domain, with the rest obtained from reference TRBV7-3 and TRBJ2-5, is as follows: GAGVSQTPSNKVTEKGKYVELRCDPISGHTALYWYRQSLGQGPEFLIYFQGTGAADDSGLPNDRFFAVRPEGSVSTLKIQRTERGDSAVYLCASSLTGTPTETQYFGPGTRLLVL.

With regard to this clonotype: This may arise from a read error, as a much more abundant clone is one base away. The chain uses TRBV7-2 and TRBJ2-7; D is ambiguous. CDR3 size: 13 residues. CDR1 and CDR2 (germline): SGHTA, FQGNSA. The DNA for the CDR3 is TGTGCCAGCAGCACCCGTTCATCCTACGTGCAGTACTTC. Protein sequence: CASSTRSSYVQYF.

This clonotype was seen at least ten times. The chain employs TRBV12-3 or TRBV12-4 and TRBJ1-2; D not certain. Trimming stripped 2 bases from V and 8 bases from J, with 9 bases between. This CDR3 has 12 residues. The CDR3 DNA follows: TGTGCCAGCAGTTTAAACGGTCTGGGCTACACCTTC. As protein: CASSLNGLGYTF.

V is TRBV9 and J is TRBJ2-1; D possibly uses TRBD1 or TRBD2 (5 bases each). V was clipped by 3 bases and J by 1 base, with 11 bases between them. Germline CDR1 reads SGDLS; CDR2 reads YYNGEE. The CDR3 length is 15 residues. CDR3 in DNA: TGTGCCAGCAGCGCGGGGACCACTTCCTACAATGAGCAGTTCTTC. This sequence encodes CASSAGTTSYNEQFF.

The chain combines TRBV28 with TRBJ2-7; 7 nucleotides line up with TRBD1. V gave up 1 base and J gave up 4 bases; unmatched junction bases: 4. Germline V gene lookup returns CDR1 MDHEN and CDR2 SYDVKM. This CDR3 has 14 residues. The CDR3 DNA reads TGTGCCAGCAGTTTATCCGGGACAGTTTACGAGCAGTACTTC. Protein sequence: CASSLSGTVYEQYF.

In its sample, this clonotype was seen many times. V usage is TRBV7-8 and J usage is TRBJ1-1; D not resolved. The CDR3 has 15 amino acids. Germline CDR1 reads SGHVS; CDR2 reads FQNEAQ. V was trimmed by 1 base and J by 3 bases, leaving 12 bases between them. Written as DNA, the CDR3 is TGTGCCAGCAGCTTAGTGTCGGGATCGTACACTGAAGCTTTCTTT. Translated: CASSLVSGSYTEAFF.

The genes are TRBV7-9 and TRBJ1-2; D is perhaps TRBD1 (5 bases). Trimming took 9 bases from V and 1 from J, leaving 15 bases between them. This CDR3 has 14 residues. Germline V gene sequence: CDR1 SEHNR, CDR2 FQNEAQ (reference sequence). CDR3 nucleotide sequence: TGTGCCAGTCGCCCGGACAATCTTAACTATGGCTACACCTTC. Its protein product is CASRPDNLNYGYTF.

This clonotype has only a few counts. The V and J genes are TRBV6-1 and TRBJ1-5, with 9 nucleotides matching TRBD1. CDR1 MNHNS and CDR2 SASEGT come from the germline V gene. The CDR3 covers 14 residues. Losses at the gene ends were 2 bases for V and 7 bases for J; bases not matched to a gene: 3. The CDR3 DNA reads TGTGCCAGCAGTGAATGGACAGGGGAACAGCCCCAGCATTTT. Protein: CASSEWTGEQPQHF.

This clonotype was counted a few times. This chain joins TRBV3-1 and TRBJ2-3; 7 bases are shared with TRBD1. The CDR3 is made up of 15 amino acids. J was trimmed by 1 base and V by 4 bases; bases with no gene match: 5. Germline V gives CDR1 LGHDT, CDR2 YNNKEL (reference sequence). The CDR3 reads CASSPRQGGTDTQYF. The CDR3 DNA reads as TGTGCCAGCAGCCCGAGACAGGGCGGCACAGATACGCAGTATTTT.

In the case of this clonotype: A junction end diverges from the germline sequence, so it may reflect a read error. The rearrangement links TRBV27 to TRBJ2-3; D is undetermined. Germline assignment: CDR1 MNHEY and CDR2 SMNVEV (reference sequence). CDR3 length equals 14 residues. Here the CDR3 DNA reads TGTGCCAGTTTTAAACGAGGTCCCACAGATATGCAGTATTTT. Amino acid sequence: CASFKRGPTDMQYF.